The 23 T cell receptor beta chains below all came from one sample that was sequenced in a study of T cells in Graves' hyperthyroidism and ophthalmopathy (dated by TCRdb to between 2018 and 2021). Receptor amplification or capture employed multiplex PCR. Sequencing was performed on an Illumina HiSeq 2000. The TCR beta CDR3 regions were amplified from RNA transcripts. A first-round RT-PCR of the TCR CDR3 used the HTBI primer set with the Qiagen OneStep RT-PCR kit. TCRdb applied fastp at Q25 and MiXCR to the public reads, then kept only in-frame beta chains. CDR3 protein sequences are deduplicated, and each keeps its most common genes and DNA. The sample data list approximately 420,000 distinct CDR3 sequences, and 14% to 15% of these were observed just once. Jointly, the top ten make up approximately 30% of the sample. Source material: blood. These receptors were taken from a woman aged 25-40 years with Graves' hyperthyroidism.

The chain carries TRBV10-2 and TRBJ2-6, with TRBD2 matching over 11 bases. J gave up 1 base and V 6 bases, and 2 bases lay outside the gene matches. The CDR3 runs 16 residues. The germline gives CDR1 WSHSY, CDR2 SAAADI. DNA for the CDR3: TGCGCCAGCAGAACTAGCGGGAGTTCTGGGGCCAACGTCCTGACTTTC. Its translation: CASRTSGSSGANVLTF.

The table lists this clonotype with a few counts. The chain joins TRBV29-1 to TRBJ2-7; no reliable D call. Germline loops: CDR1 SQVTM, CDR2 ANQGSEA. V was cut by 2 bases and J by 6 bases, with 11 bases left in between. CDR3 length: 12 amino acids. CDR3 DNA sequence: TGCAGCGTTGAAAGCCAGAGCTGCGAGCAGTACTTC. Encoded protein: CSVESQSCEQYF.

This clonotype has at least ten counts. The chain is built from TRBV7-8 and TRBJ2-3; TRBD2 matches at 8 bases. With 5 bases clipped from V and 4 bases from J, the junction kept 8 bases outside the gene matches. Germline CDR1 reads SGHVS; CDR2 reads FQNEAQ. The CDR3 is made up of 15 amino acids. CDR3 DNA: TGTGCCAGCAGCGTACCGGGACTAGGAGCAGATACGCAGTATTTT. This sequence encodes CASSVPGLGADTQYF.

Details on this clonotype: A much larger clone is a single base away; this may be a read error. The chain couples TRBV12-3 or TRBV12-4 to TRBJ1-6; possibly TRBD1 for D (5 bases). The CDR3 is 13 amino acids. As DNA, the CDR3 is TGTACCAGCAGCAGGGACTGGAATTCACCCCTCCACTTT. Its protein product is CTSSRDWNSPLHF.

The chain is built from TRBV7-9 and TRBJ2-2; D could derive from TRBD1 or TRBD2 (5 bases each). The CDR3 consists of 14 residues. The germline V gene has CDR1 SEHNR and CDR2 FQNEAQ (reference sequence). Trimming cost V 5 bases and J 5 bases, with 12 bases left between them. The CDR3: CASSRGTPTGELFF. CDR3 DNA sequence: TGTGCCAGCAGCCGAGGGACCCCTACCGGGGAGCTGTTTTTT.

This clonotype was counted at least ten times. The chain carries TRBV28 and TRBJ2-3; D uncertain. This CDR3 spans 12 amino acids. With 6 bases removed from V and 1 base from J, the gap between germline ends came to 5 bases. The V gene's germline CDR1 is MDHEN and CDR2 SYDVKM. CDR3 in DNA: TGTGCCAGCAGATCAGGCACAGATACGCAGTATTTT. Translating gives CASRSGTDTQYF.

This clonotype has just a few counts. For the CDR3, the DNA is TGTGCCAGCAAAAAAGTGGAAGTGGCCGGGGAGCTGTTTTTT. This encodes CASKKVEVAGELFF. This chain uses TRBV5-4 with TRBJ2-2; D call uncertain. The CDR3 has 14 amino acids. The germline V gene has CDR1 SGHNT and CDR2 YYREEE (reference sequence). The V gene lost 6 bases and the J gene lost 6 bases, with 15 bases spanning the gap. Together with reference TRBV5-4 and TRBJ2-2, the CDR3 gives the full variable domain: ETGVTQSPTHLIKTRGQQVTLRCSSQSGHNTVSWYQQALGQGPQFIFQYYREEENGRGNFPPRFSGLQFPNYSSELNVNALELDDSALYLCASKKVEVAGELFFGEGSRLTVL.

This clonotype came up a few times. This rearrangement joins TRBV3-1 to TRBJ2-5; D remains ambiguous. CDR3 length equals 13 residues. V was cut by 1 base and J by 5 bases, with 8 bases left in between. Germline V gene data show CDR1 as LGHDT and CDR2 as YNNKEL (reference sequence). CDR3 amino acids: CASSQAGFETQYF. The CDR3, as DNA: TGTGCCAGCAGCCAAGCCGGGTTTGAGACCCAGTACTTC.

At least ten counts were recorded for this clonotype. This rearrangement joins TRBV20-1 to TRBJ1-2, with D perhaps matching TRBD1 (6 bases). The CDR3 consists of 14 residues. The germline V and J ends were trimmed by 3 bases and 4 bases, with 15 bases remaining between them. In germline, CDR1 is DFQATT, CDR2 SNEGSKA (reference sequence). CDR3: CSASGGRGAYGYTF. The CDR3 DNA is TGCAGTGCTAGTGGGGGGCGGGGGGCCTATGGCTACACCTTC.

The V gene is TRBV29-1, the J gene TRBJ2-7; D is uncertain. V was cut by 0 bases and J by 7 bases, with 16 bases left in between. Germline V CDR1 and CDR2: SQVTM, ANQGSEA. The length of the CDR3 is 14 residues. The CDR3 DNA reads TGCAGCGTTGAAGAGGACCACAACGAGCGTGAGCAGTACTTC. As protein: CSVEEDHNEREQYF.

This chain uses TRBV7-2 with TRBJ2-7, with 8 bases fitting TRBD2. V gave up 5 bases and J gave up 0 bases; unmatched junction bases: 6. The CDR3 totals 15 residues. In germline, CDR1 is SGHTA, CDR2 FQGNSA. CDR3 residues: CASSPRTSLSYEQYF. The CDR3 bases are TGTGCCAGCAGCCCGAGGACTAGCCTCTCCTACGAGCAGTACTTC.

Remarks on this clonotype: At one boundary the junction diverges from the germline segment, which might be a read error. The V call is TRBV3-1, the J call TRBJ1-5, with no clear D. The CDR3 contains 13 residues. Germline V lookup: CDR1 LGHDT, CDR2 YNNKEL (reference sequence). The CDR3 coding sequence is TGTGCCAGCAGCCAAAAGGGAGATCAGCCCCATCATTTT. Translating gives CASSQKGDQPHHF.

The sample holds a few counts of this clonotype. V is TRBV25-1 and J is TRBJ2-7; weak D call: TRBD2 (6 bases). Trimming took 7 bases from V and 2 from J, leaving 12 bases between them. Germline CDR1 is MGHDK and CDR2 is SYGVNS. CDR3 length: 13 amino acids. CDR3 sequence (DNA): TGTGCCAGCACTGGGACTCCGGCCTACGAGCAGTACTTC. It translates to CASTGTPAYEQYF.

The chain recombines TRBV27 with TRBJ2-1; TRBD2 matches 7 bases. Trimming removed 6 bases from V and 2 bases from J; junction bases left unmatched: 13. The V gene's germline CDR1 is MNHEY and CDR2 SMNVEV (reference sequence). The CDR3 is 17 residues long. CDR3 region: CASSSASAGAPYNEQFF. DNA for the CDR3: TGTGCCAGCAGCTCAGCGAGCGCGGGAGCCCCCTACAATGAGCAGTTCTTC.

The rearrangement uses TRBV9 and TRBJ1-1; D is uncertain. This CDR3 region has 13 residues. The germline V gene encodes CDR1 SGDLS and CDR2 YYNGEE. V lost 2 bases and J lost 0, with 5 bases in between. The CDR3 bases are TGTGCCAGCAGCGTCGCAGTGAACACTGAAGCTTTCTTT. This encodes CASSVAVNTEAFF.

This chain uses TRBV6-1 with TRBJ1-4, with a possible D match to TRBD1 (6 bases). CDR3 size: 16 residues. Trimming stripped 5 bases from V and 6 bases from J, with 19 bases between. Germline CDR1 and CDR2: MNHNS and SASEGT. CDR3 in amino acids: CASSFRGGGLHEKLFF. In nucleotides, the CDR3 is TGTGCCAGCAGTTTCAGAGGCGGGGGGCTTCATGAAAAACTGTTTTTT.

At least ten counts were recorded for this clonotype. This rearrangement joins TRBV28 to TRBJ2-1; D not resolved. Germline V gives CDR1 MDHEN, CDR2 SYDVKM. The V gene lost 7 bases and the J gene lost 4 bases, with 17 bases spanning the gap. The CDR3 spans 15 residues. The CDR3, as DNA: TGTGCCAGCACCCTAATGGGCGACGATTACAATGAGCAGTTCTTC. The encoded protein is CASTLMGDDYNEQFF. Full variable domain (rest looked up from reference TRBV28 and TRBJ2-1): DVKVTQSSRYLVKRTGEKVFLECVQDMDHENMFWYRQDPGLGLRLIYFSYDVKMKEKGDIPEGYSVSREKKERFSLILESASTNQTSMYLCASTLMGDDYNEQFFGPGTRLTVL.

The chain links TRBV27 to TRBJ1-6; 9 bases match TRBD1. The CDR3 extends over 16 amino acids. In germline, CDR1 is MNHEY, CDR2 SMNVEV (reference sequence). J gave up 6 bases and V 3 bases, and 6 bases lay outside the gene matches. CDR3 nucleotides: TGTGCCAGCAGTTTTACACGACAGGGGGGTAATTCACCCCTCCACTTT. Residues: CASSFTRQGGNSPLHF.

This chain uses TRBV20-1 with TRBJ2-5, with 9 bases fitting TRBD2. V dropped 5 bases and J dropped 4; count of bases not matched to a gene: 5. CDR1 and CDR2 (germline): DFQATT, SNEGSKA (reference sequence). CDR3 size: 13 residues. CDR3 protein: CSAWTSDGETQYF. In nucleotides, the CDR3 is TGCAGTGCTTGGACTAGCGATGGAGAGACCCAGTACTTC.

This clonotype was detected many times. The chain combines TRBV6-5 with TRBJ1-2; 8 bases are shared with TRBD1. In germline, CDR1 is MNHEY, CDR2 SVGAGI. The ends lost 2 bases at V and 4 bases at J; junction bases unmatched: 6. This CDR3 has 15 amino acids. CDR3 DNA sequence: TGTGCCAGCAGTTACGCAACAGGGGGAGGCTATGGCTACACCTTC. It yields the protein CASSYATGGGYGYTF.

This clonotype was counted only a few times. The chain's CDR3 is CASSPSTGGNQPQHF. As DNA, the CDR3 is TGTGCCAGCTCGCCCTCGACAGGGGGCAATCAGCCCCAGCATTTT. The chain links TRBV18 to TRBJ1-5; 8 bases align to TRBD1. Germline CDR1 is KGHSH and CDR2 is LQKENI. The CDR3 extends over 15 amino acids. V lost 6 bases and J lost 2; bases outside the gene matches: 6. Complete variable domain (other parts from reference TRBV18 and TRBJ1-5): NAGVMQNPRHLVRRRGQEARLRCSPMKGHSHVYWYRQLPEEGLKFMVYLQKENIIDESGMPKERFSAEFPKEGPSILRIQQVVRGDSAAYFCASSPSTGGNQPQHFGDGTRLSIL.

V and J are TRBV27 and TRBJ2-1, with D unresolved. The V gene's germline CDR1 is MNHEY and CDR2 SMNVEV (reference sequence). V dropped 1 base and J dropped 4 bases, with 14 bases sitting between them. This CDR3 has 16 residues. CDR3 loop: CASSLLFRAEYNEQFF. CDR3 nucleotides: TGTGCCAGCAGTTTATTGTTTCGCGCCGAATACAATGAGCAGTTCTTC.

The sample holds a few counts of this clonotype. This chain uses TRBV2 with TRBJ2-1; perhaps TRBD2 as D (5 bases). Trimming removed 7 bases at V and 9 bases at J, with 19 bases between. CDR1 SNHLY and CDR2 FYNNEI come from the germline V gene. The CDR3 sequence is 14 residues long. In nucleotides, the CDR3 is TGTGCCAGCAATAACCGGGATCGACGAAGTGAGCAGTTCTTC. It translates to CASNNRDRRSEQFF.